The 9 T cell receptor beta chains reported below all come from one sample, sequenced in a study of blood T cell repertoires in COVID-19. Sequencing used immunoSEQ multiplex PCR; TCRdb keeps in-frame clones, though not all of them. The profile shows 400,000 to 500,000 clones, nearly 90% of them singletons. The material sequenced was PBMCs or T cells enriched from blood (not recorded which). These receptors were obtained from a woman younger than 30 who had been exposed to COVID-19.

The chain links TRBV9 to TRBJ1-5, with a tentative D call TRBD1 (5 bases). The germline V gene encodes CDR1 SGDLS and CDR2 YYNGEE. V shed 1 base and J shed 2 bases, with 7 bases lying between them. The CDR3 sequence is 14 residues long. CDR3 residues: CASSVSTGNQPQHF. The CDR3 DNA reads TGTGCCAGCAGCGTATCGACAGGCAATCAGCCCCAGCATTTT.

Worth noting for this clone: The sample carries other DNA sequences with the same CDR3. The rearrangement links TRBV5-1 to TRBJ2-3; no clear D. Germline V CDR1 and CDR2: SGHRS, YFSETQ. V was cut by 4 bases and J by 2 bases, with 5 bases left in between. This CDR3 comprises 12 residues. CDR3 in amino acids: CASSLYTDTQYF. CDR3 coding DNA: TGCGCCAGCAGCCTATACACAGATACGCAGTATTTT.

A single count supports this clone. This chain joins TRBV15 and TRBJ1-1; TRBD1 aligns across 7 bases. The CDR3 totals 15 residues. Germline-derived CDR1 and CDR2 are LNHNV and YYDKDF (reference sequence). V shed 2 bases, J shed 0 bases, and the junction held 3 bases outside the gene matches. The DNA of the CDR3 is TGTGCCACCAGCAGAAGGACAGGAATGAACACTGAAGCTTTCTTT. Residues: CATSRRTGMNTEAFF.

The chain uses TRBV21-1 and TRBJ1-1. TRBV21-1 is reported as a pseudogene. The CDR3 loop spans 15 amino acids. CDR3 sequence: CASSKGGCMNTEAFF. The CDR3 coding sequence is TGTGCCAGCAGCAAGGGAGGCTGCATGAACACTGAAGCTTTCTTT.

The chain carries TRBV3-1 (or the pseudogene TRBV3-2) and TRBJ2-3; perhaps TRBD1 as D (7 bases). CDR3 length equals 17 residues. CDR1 and CDR2 from the germline V gene are LGHDT and YNNKEL (reference sequence). V lost 0 bases to trimming and J lost 3 bases, with 16 bases between them. CDR3: CASSQDLSTGRTDTQYF. CDR3 nucleotide sequence: TGTGCCAGCAGCCAAGACCTCTCGACAGGGAGGACAGATACGCAGTATTTT.

This clone was recorded once. The chain uses TRBV5-1 and TRBJ2-1; 11 nucleotides align to TRBD2. The CDR3 sequence is 16 residues long. The trim removed 4 bases at V and 6 bases at J, leaving 9 bases unmatched. Per the germline V gene, CDR1 is SGHRS and CDR2 is YFSETQ. Written as DNA, the CDR3 is TGCGCCAGCAGCCTTCTAGGAGGGACTAGCGGCAATGAGCAGTTCTTC. As protein: CASSLLGGTSGNEQFF.

With respect to this clone: Within the sample, other DNA sequences also encode this same CDR3. This rearrangement joins TRBV3-1 (or the pseudogene TRBV3-2) to TRBJ2-1; D gene unclear. The V end lost 0 bases, the J end lost 0 bases, and 6 bases lay between the germline ends. The germline gives CDR1 LGHDT, CDR2 YNNKEL (reference sequence). The CDR3 totals 15 residues. In DNA, the CDR3 is TGTGCCAGCAGCCAAGATCCTTCCTCCTACAATGAGCAGTTCTTC. Amino acid sequence: CASSQDPSSYNEQFF.

V gene TRBV27 combines with J gene TRBJ1-5, with no clear D. CDR3 length: 14 amino acids. The V end lost 6 bases, the J end lost 3 bases, and 12 bases lay between the germline ends. CDR1 is MNHEY, CDR2 SMNVEV, per germline (reference sequence). CDR3 sequence (DNA): TGTGCCAGCAGAGGTGGACTCGACAATCAGCCCCAGCATTTT. It codes for CASRGGLDNQPQHF.

The chain has TRBV28 and TRBJ2-2; 7 bases agree with TRBD2. CDR1 is MDHEN and CDR2 is SYDVKM in the germline V gene. The CDR3 spans 17 residues. V dropped 4 bases and J dropped 4; count of bases not matched to a gene: 12. The CDR3: CASSSQGGSGITGELFF. The CDR3 coding sequence is TGTGCCAGCAGTTCCCAGGGAGGCAGCGGGATCACCGGGGAGCTGTTTTTT.